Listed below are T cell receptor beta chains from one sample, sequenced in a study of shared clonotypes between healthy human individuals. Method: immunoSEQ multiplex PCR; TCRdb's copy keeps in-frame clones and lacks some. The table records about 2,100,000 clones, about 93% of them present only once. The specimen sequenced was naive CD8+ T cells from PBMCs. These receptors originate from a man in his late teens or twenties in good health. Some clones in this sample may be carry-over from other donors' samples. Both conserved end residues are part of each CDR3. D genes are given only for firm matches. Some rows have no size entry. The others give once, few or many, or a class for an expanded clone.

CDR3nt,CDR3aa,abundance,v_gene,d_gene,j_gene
TGTGCCAGCAGTACGACAGGGCGCTCACCCCTCCACTTT,CASSTTGRSPLHF,.,TRBV28,TRBD1,TRBJ1-6
TGTGCCAGCAGCTGGACAGGGGGTTTTTCTGGAAACACCATATATTTT,CASSWTGGFSGNTIYF,.,TRBV7-9,TRBD1,TRBJ1-3
TGTGCCAGCAGCTTACTAGCGGGCTACGAGCAGTACTTC,CASSLLAGYEQYF,.,TRBV5-4,TRBD2,TRBJ2-7
TGTGCCAGCAGCTTAACAGGGGAGGGCAATGGCTACACCTTC,CASSLTGEGNGYTF,.,TRBV7-3,.,TRBJ1-2
TGTGCCAGCAGTTCCCCCCACGCAAACACTGAAGCTTTCTTT,CASSSPHANTEAFF,few,TRBV28,.,TRBJ1-1
TGTGCCAGCAGTGAGGATCCTGCCGGGGCTAGCACAGATACGCAGTATTTT,CASSEDPAGASTDTQYF,.,TRBV6-1,.,TRBJ2-3
TGTGCCAGCAGTTTATTCCCCTTTGGGACAGGGGATGAAAAACTGTTTTTT,CASSLFPFGTGDEKLFF,.,TRBV27,TRBD1,TRBJ1-4
TGTGCCAGCAGTTTGCGGGGGTCCTACAATGAGCAGTTCTTC,CASSLRGSYNEQFF,.,TRBV28,TRBD2,TRBJ2-1
TGCAGCGCCCGACAGAAGACCATGAACACTGAAGCTTTCTTT,CSARQKTMNTEAFF,.,TRBV29-1,.,TRBJ1-1
TGTGCCAGCAGCGCTGAAGGCATAGACACCGGGGAGCTGTTTTTT,CASSAEGIDTGELFF,.,TRBV9,.,TRBJ2-2
TGTGCCATAGGGACTAGACCTTACTTC,CAIGTRPYF,.,TRBV10-3,TRBD2,TRBJ2-7
TGTGCCAGCAGCTTAGTTTCCTCCTACGAGCAGTACTTC,CASSLVSSYEQYF,.,TRBV7-9,.,TRBJ2-7
TGTGCCAGCAGCCCAGGACAGGCACCAATGAACACTGAAGCTTTCTTT,CASSPGQAPMNTEAFF,.,TRBV5-8,TRBD1,TRBJ1-1
TGTGCCAGCAGTTTAACCGGGGCCGGCAATCAGCCCCAGCATTTT,CASSLTGAGNQPQHF,.,TRBV27,.,TRBJ1-5
TGTGCCAGCAGCAAAACCGGGCTAGCGGGAGGGGATGAGCAGTTCTTC,CASSKTGLAGGDEQFF,.,TRBV9,TRBD2,TRBJ2-1
TGTGCCAGTAGTGATCTCGGACAGGGGGGCCAGCCCCAGCATTTT,CASSDLGQGGQPQHF,.,TRBV19,TRBD1,TRBJ1-5
TGTGCCAGCAGCCGTGTGGGGCATTCGGATACGCAGTATTTT,CASSRVGHSDTQYF,.,TRBV6-5,.,TRBJ2-3
TGTGCCAGCAGCGACCCCGACGACAGGGTTTACACCGGGGAGCTGTTTTTT,CASSDPDDRVYTGELFF,.,TRBV9,TRBD1,TRBJ2-2
TGTGCCACCAGCAGAGCTAAGGGGGGCAGCCCGAACACCGGGGAGCTGTTTTTT,CATSRAKGGSPNTGELFF,.,TRBV15,.,TRBJ2-2
TGTGCCAGCAGCCAGGCGGTTGGGCTGGGCACCGGGGAGCTGTTTTTT,CASSQAVGLGTGELFF,.,TRBV7-9,.,TRBJ2-2
TGTGCCAGCTCACCACCATATATCGGTGTAGGGGATGGCGAGCAGTACTTC,CASSPPYIGVGDGEQYF,.,TRBV18,.,TRBJ2-7
TGTGCCAGCAGCGTAGCTAGCGGGGTAAAAGAGACCCAGTACTTC,CASSVASGVKETQYF,.,TRBV9,TRBD2,TRBJ2-5
TGTGCCAGCAGTTGGGGGGGCCCGGGTGAGCAGTACTTC,CASSWGGPGEQYF,.,TRBV27,.,TRBJ2-7
TGTGCCAGCAGCGTGGGGACGGGGCCCCAGCATTTT,CASSVGTGPQHF,.,TRBV9,.,TRBJ1-5
TGTGCCAGCAGCGTTGGGCCCGGAGGGGGGGAGCTGTTTTTT,CASSVGPGGGELFF,once,TRBV9,.,TRBJ2-2
TGTGCCACCAGCAGTGAGCTAGCGGGAGAGATTCCCTCCTACAATGAGCAGTTCTTC,CATSSELAGEIPSYNEQFF,.,TRBV15,TRBD2,TRBJ2-1
TGTGCCAGCAGCTTTGTAGGGGGTGCCCCCTACGAGCAGTACTTC,CASSFVGGAPYEQYF,.,TRBV7-9,.,TRBJ2-7
TGTGCCAGCAGCCGACACGTGAACACTGAAGCTTTCTTT,CASSRHVNTEAFF,.,TRBV28,.,TRBJ1-1
TGCGCCAGCAGTGAGTTGGCTAGCGGGAGGGAAACTCGGGGGACCCAGTACTTC,CASSELASGRETRGTQYF,.,TRBV10-2,TRBD2,TRBJ2-5
TGCAGCGTTCTCAGGGGGGATGGCTACACCTTC,CSVLRGDGYTF,.,TRBV29-1,TRBD1,TRBJ1-2
TGTGCCAGTAGTATACGGGGAACCGGGGAGCTGTTTTTT,CASSIRGTGELFF,.,TRBV19,.,TRBJ2-2
TGTGCCACCAGAAGCGGTAATTCACCCCTCCACTTT,CATRSGNSPLHF,.,TRBV15,.,TRBJ1-6
TGTGCCAGCAGCCAAAAGGGGCCTTATGGCTACACCTTC,CASSQKGPYGYTF,once,TRBV14,.,TRBJ1-2
TGTGCTAGTGTGCGACAGGTGGAAAATCAGCCCCAGCATTTT,CASVRQVENQPQHF,.,TRBV12-5,.,TRBJ1-5
TGCGCCAGCAGCCAAGCCCAGGGGGCCTACGAGCAGTACTTC,CASSQAQGAYEQYF,.,TRBV4-1,TRBD1,TRBJ2-7
TGCGCCAGCAGCTTGGGGGCGCCCACTGAAGCTTTCTTT,CASSLGAPTEAFF,few,TRBV5-1,.,TRBJ1-1
TGCGCCAGCAGCTCGAGGACTACCTACGAGCAGTACTTC,CASSSRTTYEQYF,.,TRBV5-1,.,TRBJ2-7
TGTGCCAGCAGTCCACTACAGGGCTACGAGCAGTACTTC,CASSPLQGYEQYF,.,TRBV27,.,TRBJ2-7
TGCGCCAGCAGCCAAGGGGTGTCCGGGACCGGGGAGCTGTTTTTT,CASSQGVSGTGELFF,.,TRBV4-1,.,TRBJ2-2
TGTGCCAGCAGCTCATTACTAGCGACGTCCTACAATGAGCAGTTCTTC,CASSSLLATSYNEQFF,.,TRBV27,TRBD2,TRBJ2-1
TGTGCCAGCAGCTTTGGAGGATTCTCCTACGAGCAGTACTTC,CASSFGGFSYEQYF,.,TRBV7-2,.,TRBJ2-7
TGTGCCAGCAGTGTGCATGGTGGGACAGGAGCCTACGAGCAGTACTTC,CASSVHGGTGAYEQYF,.,TRBV6-1,TRBD1,TRBJ2-7